This T cell receptor (beta chain) comes out of a study of CD8+ T cells in alopecia areata. RNA, once extracted, was reverse transcribed into cDNA for use as the sequencing template. Clones were sequenced by immunoSEQ multiplex PCR, and TCRdb holds only the in-frame ones, with some missing. In the table there are about 200,000 clones, around 50% of which are singletons. The germline V gene has CDR1 SEHNR and CDR2 FQNEAQ (reference sequence). CDR3 length: 16 residues. V was pared by 4 bases and J by 4 bases, with 18 bases between. Overall study results and limits: Mouse data revealed clearer TCR sharing than patient data did, a gap possibly tied to HLA.

This clone was detected only a few times. Its antigen remains unknown. Sorted out of PBMCs were CD4+ T cells and CD8+ T cells. This chain connects TRBV7-9 to TRBJ2-3; no definite D call. The source is a human donor in good health. Sample: CD8+ T cells sorted from blood. For the CDR3, the DNA is TGTGCCAGCAGCTCCGCACCCGCGGAAGTGTCAGATACGCAGTATTTT. It codes for CASSSAPAEVSDTQYF.